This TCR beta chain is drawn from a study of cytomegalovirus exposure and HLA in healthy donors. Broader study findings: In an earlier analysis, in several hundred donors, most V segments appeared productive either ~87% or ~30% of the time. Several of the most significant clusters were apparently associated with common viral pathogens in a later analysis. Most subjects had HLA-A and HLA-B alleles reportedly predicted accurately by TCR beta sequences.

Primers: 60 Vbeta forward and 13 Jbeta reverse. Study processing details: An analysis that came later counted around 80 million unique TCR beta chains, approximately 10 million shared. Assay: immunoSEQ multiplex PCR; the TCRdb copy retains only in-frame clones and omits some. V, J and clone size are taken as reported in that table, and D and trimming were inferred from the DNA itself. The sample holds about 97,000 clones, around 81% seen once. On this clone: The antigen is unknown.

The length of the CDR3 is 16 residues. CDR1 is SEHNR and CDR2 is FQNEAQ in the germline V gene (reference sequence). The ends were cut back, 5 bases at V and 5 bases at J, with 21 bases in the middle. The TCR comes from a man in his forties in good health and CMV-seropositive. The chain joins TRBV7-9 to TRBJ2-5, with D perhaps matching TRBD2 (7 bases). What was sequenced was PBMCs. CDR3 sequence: CASSPREGGAVETQYF. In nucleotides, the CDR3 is TGTGCCAGCAGCCCGAGGGAGGGGGGCGCCGTGGAGACCCAGTACTTC.